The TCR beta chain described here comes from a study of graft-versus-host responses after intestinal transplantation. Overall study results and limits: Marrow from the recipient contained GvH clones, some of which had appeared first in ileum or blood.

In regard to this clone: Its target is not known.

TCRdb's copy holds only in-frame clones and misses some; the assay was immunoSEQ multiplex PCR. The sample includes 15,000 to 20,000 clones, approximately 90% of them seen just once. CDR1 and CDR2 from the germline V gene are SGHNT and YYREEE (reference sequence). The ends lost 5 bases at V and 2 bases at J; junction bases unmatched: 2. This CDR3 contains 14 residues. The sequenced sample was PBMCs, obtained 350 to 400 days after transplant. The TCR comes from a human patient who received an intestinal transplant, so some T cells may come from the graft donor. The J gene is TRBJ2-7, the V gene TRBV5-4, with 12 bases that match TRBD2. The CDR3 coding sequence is TGTGCCAGCAGACTAGCGGGAGGCCCCTACGAGCAGTACTTC. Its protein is CASRLAGGPYEQYF.